Given below is one T cell receptor beta chain in context. Its target is unknown. The germline gives CDR1 DFQATT, CDR2 SNEGSKA (reference sequence). Trimming took off 2 bases at V and 5 bases at J, with 12 bases between the two ends. The CDR3 runs to 13 residues. This sample is part of a study of T-cell memory formation after mild COVID-19. Study results and limitations: Second-wave clones peaking on day 37 lacked confirmed SARS-CoV-2 specificity. The study detected some responding clones in pre-infection memory, suggesting cross-reactive memory joined.

TCRdb redid the calling of the 5' RACE reads with MiXCR, one entry per CDR3 protein. This table has about 560,000 distinct CDR3 sequences, roughly 18% appearing once. The TCR was taken from an adult woman who had mild COVID-19 (a few samples of this study predate the infection). Cell type and time point are not known. The sequenced material came from PBMCs or a T cell subset sorted from them (not recorded which). V gene TRBV20-1 combines with J gene TRBJ1-2, with D hard to call. The CDR3 nucleotides are TGCAGTGCTAGAACACACAGATCGTATGGCTACACCTTC. The encoded protein is CSARTHRSYGYTF.